Listed here are 3 T cell receptor beta chains from one sample, sequenced in a study of blood T cell repertoires in COVID-19. Some clones are missing from TCRdb's copy, which holds only in-frame ones; the method was immunoSEQ multiplex PCR. Of 160,000 or so clones in the sample, roughly 84% were seen once. The specimen sequenced was PBMCs or T cells enriched from blood (not recorded which). These receptors came from a man aged 55 to 70 who had recovered from COVID-19.

The chain employs TRBV29-1 and TRBJ2-5, with 9 positions matching TRBD1. The CDR3 length is 13 residues. Losses at the gene ends were 7 bases for V and 4 bases for J; bases not matched to a gene: 7. Looked up from germline, CDR1 is SQVTM and CDR2 is ANQGSEA. The CDR3: CSGARDRVETQYF. In nucleotides, the CDR3 is TGCAGCGGGGCCCGGGACAGGGTAGAGACCCAGTACTTC.

This chain joins TRBV7-3 and TRBJ1-5, with D perhaps matching TRBD1 (5 bases). V was pared by 4 bases and J by 5 bases, with 18 bases between. The CDR3 loop spans 16 amino acids. Germline CDR1 SGHTA, CDR2 FQGTGA. The CDR3 region is CASSSPSMGGDQPQHF. CDR3 in DNA: TGTGCCAGCAGCTCGCCATCTATGGGGGGGGATCAGCCCCAGCATTTT. Combining the CDR3 with reference TRBV7-3 and TRBJ1-5 gives the whole variable domain GAGVSQTPSNKVTEKGKYVELRCDPISGHTALYWYRQSLGQGPEFLIYFQGTGAADDSGLPNDRFFAVRPEGSVSTLKIQRTERGDSAVYLCASSSPSMGGDQPQHFGDGTRLSIL.

This CDR3 is CAWKDPGRGNEKLFF. DNA of the CDR3: TGTGCCTGGAAAGATCCGGGACGGGGGAATGAAAAACTGTTTTTT. This chain links TRBV30 with TRBJ1-4; D is possibly TRBD1 (5 bases). From germline, CDR1 is GTSNPN and CDR2 SVGIG (reference sequence). Trimming stripped 4 bases from V and 5 bases from J, with 17 bases between. There are 15 residues in the CDR3.